This TCR beta chain was identified in a study of post-analysis software for immune sequencing data. About the research overall: Courses of disease covered relapsing-remitting, secondary progressive and progressive-relapsing multiple sclerosis. Study findings and constraints: Multiple sclerosis patients showed significantly lower normalized Chao1 diversity than controls did. Four or five TRBV segments, TRBV5-6, TRBV5-1 and TRBV20-1 among them, were found more frequent in patients than controls. Batch-mates among the samples co-clustered strongly by F measure.

After removal of 3 bases from V and 4 bases from J, the junction contained 9 bases not matched to a gene. The CDR3 runs to 15 residues. Germline V CDR1 and CDR2: DFQATT, SNEGSKA (reference sequence). Presence of unique molecular identifiers characterized the TCR beta cDNA libraries. Researchers reported roughly 510,000 cDNA molecules coming from about 0.98 to 11 million T cells. TCRdb ran MiXCR on the PCR reads and lists one entry per CDR3 protein. Of roughly 670,000 distinct CDR3 sequences in the sample, around 64% were seen once. As concerns this clonotype: Its target is not known.

This sequence was found in a girl aged 2 to 10 with multiple sclerosis. The sequenced sample was blood. The chain uses TRBV20-1 and TRBJ2-3; 8 nucleotides align to TRBD2. The CDR3 region is CSARGGAGEADTQYF. CDR3 coding DNA: TGCAGTGCTAGGGGGGGAGCGGGAGAGGCAGATACGCAGTATTTT.